One sample yielded the 6 T cell receptor beta chains listed below, sequenced in a study of blood T cells in healthy people across ages. For the second PCR, which ran for about 6 to 11 cycles, a sample-barcoded 5' primer and a J-beta primer mix were used. TCRdb independently ran MiXCR on the 5' RACE reads; one entry per CDR3 protein. The sample holds 780,000 or so distinct CDR3 sequences, about 56% seen once. Input material: blood. The receptors were gathered from a man aged 40-50 years in good health.

This chain links TRBV28 with TRBJ1-2; D uncertain. The CDR3 loop spans 12 amino acids. The V gene's germline CDR1 is MDHEN and CDR2 SYDVKM. Trimming took off 7 bases at V and 8 bases at J, with 14 bases between the two ends. The CDR3 reads CASNPGRGGYTF. The CDR3 DNA reads TGTGCCAGCAACCCCGGCCGGGGAGGCTACACCTTC.

V and J are TRBV25-1 and TRBJ2-6, with TRBD1 as a possible D gene (5 bases). The CDR3 is 16 residues long. The ends were cut back, 3 bases at V and 0 bases at J, with 9 bases in the middle. The germline V gene has CDR1 MGHDK and CDR2 SYGVNS. This CDR3 reads CASSEAQGSGANVLTF. CDR3 in DNA: TGTGCCAGCAGTGAGGCCCAGGGCTCTGGGGCCAACGTCCTGACTTTC.

This chain links TRBV6-5 with TRBJ1-1; no firm D call. The CDR3 extends over 12 amino acids. Per germline, CDR1 MNHEY and CDR2 SVGAGI. Deletions cut 5 bases from V and 4 bases from J, with 8 bases between. The CDR3 spells CASSRMSTEAFF. CDR3 nucleotide sequence: TGTGCCAGCAGTAGGATGAGCACTGAAGCTTTCTTT.

The gene calls are TRBV10-3 and TRBJ1-2, with 9 bases matching TRBD1. Per the germline V gene, CDR1 is ENHRY and CDR2 is SYGVKD. J was trimmed by 10 bases and V by 4 bases; bases with no gene match: 4. The CDR3 contains 12 residues. The CDR3: CAISGDREPYTF. In DNA form, the CDR3 reads TGTGCCATCAGTGGGGACAGGGAACCCTACACCTTC.

V and J are TRBV29-1 and TRBJ2-1; D is unresolved. Germline CDR1 SQVTM, CDR2 ANQGSEA. V dropped 3 bases and J dropped 5 bases, with 8 bases sitting between them. The CDR3 has 12 residues. The CDR3 DNA follows: TGCAGCGTTGACCGCGAGGACAATGAGCAGTTCTTC. Residues: CSVDREDNEQFF.

This clonotype has at least ten counts. This chain links TRBV20-1 with TRBJ2-5; 9 bases agree with TRBD2. V lost 3 bases and J lost 4; bases outside the gene matches: 6. Germline CDR1 DFQATT, CDR2 SNEGSKA (reference sequence). The CDR3 contains 14 residues. The CDR3 DNA is TGCAGTGCTAGTGTTAGCGGGAGTACAGAGACCCAGTACTTC. Its protein is CSASVSGSTETQYF.